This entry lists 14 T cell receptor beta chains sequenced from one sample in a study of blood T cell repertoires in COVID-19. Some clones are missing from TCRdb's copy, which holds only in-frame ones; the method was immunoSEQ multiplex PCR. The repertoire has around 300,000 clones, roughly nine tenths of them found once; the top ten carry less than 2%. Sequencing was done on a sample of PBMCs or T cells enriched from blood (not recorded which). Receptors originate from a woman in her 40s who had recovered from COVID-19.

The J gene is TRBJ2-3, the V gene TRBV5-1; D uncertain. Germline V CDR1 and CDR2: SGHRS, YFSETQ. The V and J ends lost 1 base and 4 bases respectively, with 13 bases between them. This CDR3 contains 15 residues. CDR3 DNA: TGCGCCAGCAGCTTGAGTGCAACCACTTCAGATACGCAGTATTTT. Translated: CASSLSATTSDTQYF.

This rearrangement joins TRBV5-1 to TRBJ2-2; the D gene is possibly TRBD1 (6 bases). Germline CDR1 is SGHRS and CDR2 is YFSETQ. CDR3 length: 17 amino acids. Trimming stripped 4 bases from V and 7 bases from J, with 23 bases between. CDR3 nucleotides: TGCGCCAGCAGCCCACTAACCGGACAGACAAGCGACGGGGAGCTGTTTTTT. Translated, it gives CASSPLTGQTSDGELFF.

The CDR3 sequence: CASSDPRQGSSAFF. The CDR3 DNA reads as TGTGCCAGCAGTGACCCTAGACAGGGAAGTTCGGCTTTCTTT. The chain uses TRBV25-1 and TRBJ1-1; TRBD1 agrees at 7 bases. The CDR3 contains 14 residues. The trim removed 3 bases at V and 11 bases at J, leaving 12 bases unmatched. Germline lookup yields CDR1 MGHDK and CDR2 SYGVNS.

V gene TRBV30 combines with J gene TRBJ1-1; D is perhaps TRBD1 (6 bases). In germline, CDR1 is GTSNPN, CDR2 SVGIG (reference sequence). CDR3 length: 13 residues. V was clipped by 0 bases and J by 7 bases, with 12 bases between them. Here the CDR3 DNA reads TGTGCCTGGAGTGTCGGGGGGCTGGGTGAAGCTTTCTTT. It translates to CAWSVGGLGEAFF.

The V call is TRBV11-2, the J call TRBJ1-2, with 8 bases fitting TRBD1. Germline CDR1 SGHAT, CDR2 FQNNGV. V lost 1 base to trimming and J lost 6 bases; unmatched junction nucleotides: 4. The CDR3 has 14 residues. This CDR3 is CASSLAAGGDGYTF. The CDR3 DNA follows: TGTGCCAGCAGCTTAGCAGCAGGGGGCGATGGCTACACCTTC.

The CDR3 sequence: CASSPIADTQYF. In DNA form, the CDR3 reads TGTGCCAGCTCACCAATCGCAGATACGCAGTATTTT. The chain is built from TRBV18 and TRBJ2-3; D call uncertain. Germline V CDR1 and CDR2: KGHSH, LQKENI. V gave up 2 bases and J gave up 4 bases, with 4 bases separating them. This CDR3 is built from 12 residues.

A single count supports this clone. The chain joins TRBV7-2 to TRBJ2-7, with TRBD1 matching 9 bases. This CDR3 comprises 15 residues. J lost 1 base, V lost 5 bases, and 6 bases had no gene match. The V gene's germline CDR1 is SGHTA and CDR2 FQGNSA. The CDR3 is CASSTGTGFSYEQYF. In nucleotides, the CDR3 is TGTGCCAGCAGCACCGGGACAGGGTTTTCCTACGAGCAGTACTTC.

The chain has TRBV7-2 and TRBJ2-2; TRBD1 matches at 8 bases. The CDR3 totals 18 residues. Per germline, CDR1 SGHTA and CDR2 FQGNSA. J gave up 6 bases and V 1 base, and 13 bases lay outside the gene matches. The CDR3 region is CASSLVSLGQGVAGELFF. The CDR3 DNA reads TGTGCCAGCAGCTTAGTTTCTTTAGGACAGGGTGTTGCCGGGGAGCTGTTTTTT.

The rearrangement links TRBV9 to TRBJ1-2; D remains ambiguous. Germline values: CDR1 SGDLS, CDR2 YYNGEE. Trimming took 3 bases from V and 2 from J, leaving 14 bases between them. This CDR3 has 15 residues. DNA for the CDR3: TGTGCCAGCAGCGGAGGGCCGGGGTCCAACTATGGCTACACCTTC. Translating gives CASSGGPGSNYGYTF.

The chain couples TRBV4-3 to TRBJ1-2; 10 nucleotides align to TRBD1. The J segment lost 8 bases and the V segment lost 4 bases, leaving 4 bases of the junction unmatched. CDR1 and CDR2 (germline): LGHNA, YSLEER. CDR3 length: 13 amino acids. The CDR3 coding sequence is TGCGCCAGCAGCCTAGACAGGGGGCACGGCTACACCTTC. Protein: CASSLDRGHGYTF.

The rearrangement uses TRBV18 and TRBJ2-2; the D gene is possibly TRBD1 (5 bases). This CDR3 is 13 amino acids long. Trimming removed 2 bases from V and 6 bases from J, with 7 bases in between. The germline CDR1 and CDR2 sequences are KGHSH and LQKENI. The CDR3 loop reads CASSPGASGELFF. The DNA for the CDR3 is TGTGCCAGCTCACCAGGGGCGTCCGGGGAGCTGTTTTTT.

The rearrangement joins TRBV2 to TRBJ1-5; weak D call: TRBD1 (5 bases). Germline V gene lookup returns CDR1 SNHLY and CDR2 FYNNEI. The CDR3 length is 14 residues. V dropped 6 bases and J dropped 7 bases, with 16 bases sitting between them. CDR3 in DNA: TGTGCCAGCAGGTCGGGGGGAGGAAGACAGCCCCAGCATTTT. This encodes CASRSGGGRQPQHF.

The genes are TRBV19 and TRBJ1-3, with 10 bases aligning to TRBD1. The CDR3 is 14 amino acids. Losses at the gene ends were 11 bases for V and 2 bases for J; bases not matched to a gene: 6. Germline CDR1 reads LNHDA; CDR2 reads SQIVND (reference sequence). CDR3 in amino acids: CAAMGTGAGNTIYF. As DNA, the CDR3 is TGTGCCGCCATGGGGACAGGGGCTGGAAACACCATATATTTT.

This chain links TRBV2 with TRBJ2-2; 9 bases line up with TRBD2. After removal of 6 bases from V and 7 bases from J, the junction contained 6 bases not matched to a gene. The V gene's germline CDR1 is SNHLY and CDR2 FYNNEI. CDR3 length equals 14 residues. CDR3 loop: CASSSGTSIGELFF. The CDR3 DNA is TGTGCCAGCAGCTCCGGGACTAGCATCGGGGAGCTGTTTTTT.